This paragraph reports one T cell receptor (beta chain). Its antigen specificity is not known. Per-base quality was not reported, and no clone a single base away is much larger than it. These data come from a study of cytomegalovirus exposure and HLA in healthy donors (dated by TCRdb to the late 2010s). Looking at the study overall: In an earlier analysis of some 610 of the donors, 276 Gb of sequence data and 90 million to 120 million unique TCR beta sequences from roughly 180 million T cells were reported. Rather than drawing on any new phenotypic data, the later analysis identified candidate immune exposures from TCR beta sequences and the way those sequences occurred across donors. The genetic ancestry cluster associated with self-reported Caucasian donors included around four fifths of the roughly 400 genotyped donors. Typing coverage differed by locus: A, B, C, DRB1 and DQB1 were typed in about 620-640 donors, DQA1 in 522, DPA1 in 600 to 610, and DPB1 in approximately 450. HLA typing included class I and class II loci at four-digit resolution. Genome-wide SNP genotypes for about 65% of the 666 donors were used in a later genetic analysis, which treated that subset as a discovery cohort. Donor age, sex, ethnicity and CMV serostatus were collected together with the repertoire data. The study used immunosequencing to profile the T cell repertoires of approximately 640 subjects and linked those repertoires to cytomegalovirus serostatus. An early release that covered fewer than 800 HLA-typed donors contained approximately 300 gigabases of sequencing data and 65 million to 100 million unique TCR sequences. An earlier analysis of more than 450 of the donors used high-throughput TCR beta sequencing to judge whether each TCR beta V gene segment behaved as functional or pseudogenic. Across around 400 genotyped donors of the cohort, an average of about 240,000 unique TCR beta nucleotide sequences per donor were sequenced, and around 19% of those sequences were non-productive. Along with the 666-subject first cohort, a separate validation cohort of over a hundred different subjects was used. In a later analysis, previously published TCR beta repertoires from some 640 donors were re-analyzed and high-resolution HLA genotyping was added so that TCR occurrence patterns could be studied. Every repertoire in the discovery cohort had been generated on one and the same sequencing platform. The study was designed to test whether signatures of past pathogen exposure could be identified by cataloging public T cell receptors. To predict cytomegalovirus infection status, the study combined high-throughput TCR immunosequencing, statistical association of individual TCRs with disease status, and machine learning. Four or five DR-DQ haplotypes were handled as single units for association and clustering, since linkage in the cohort was strong. Study-level results and caveats: Correlated functional status among segregating V segments might be attributable to linkage disequilibrium, but an unknown experimental factor could not be ruled out. A later analysis found that HLA-associated TCR beta chains were more clonally expanded and had lower generation probabilities than equally common non-associated chains. A later analysis found that TCR association rates varied across HLA loci, with DRB1 alleles showing the most associated TCRs and HLA-C alleles the fewest. For the cohort, immune exposure information was limited to CMV serostatus. The 87-base-pair reads could not distinguish some IMGT-functional V segments, including TRBV6-2 and TRBV6-3, so those segments were excluded. According to a later analysis, most CMV-associated TCR beta chains appeared to be HLA-restricted, and the HLA associations seemed to be driven largely by CMV exposure. A further reported finding was that TCR beta sequences accurately predicted the HLA-A and HLA-B alleles for most subjects in the first cohort. Because HLA typing was missing for some donors at each locus, association tests included only the typed subset. Compared with the approximately 710-donor mean, donors in an Asian-associated ancestry cluster had fewer N-insertions in productive TCRs, according to a later genetic analysis. In a later genetic analysis, a missense DCLRE1C variant was associated with V-gene and J-gene trimming of TCR beta chains, and the association was replicated in an independent cohort. Only TCR beta chains were sequenced in this cohort, and the absence of alpha or paired-chain data limited detectable features. When HLA alleles, especially DR and DQ, strongly co-occurred, attributing TCR associations to individual alleles was difficult. Presence/absence analyses assumed roughly uniform sequencing depth across donors, an assumption that may not hold. The study gave a list of some 150 TCR beta chains associated with cytomegalovirus. According to the authors, the approach could potentially be generalized to other disease states and immunological phenotypes. A few of the identified cytomegalovirus-associated TCR beta chains were confirmed in vitro to be specific for cytomegalovirus antigens. In an earlier analysis of 500 to 650 of the donors, most TCR beta V segments appeared in productive rearrangements about 87% or about 30% of the time, broadly matching IMGT annotations. Cytomegalovirus status was reported to be diagnosed by the classifier with high specificity and sensitivity in both the original and validation cohorts. Several of the top co-occurrence clusters appeared to be linked to parvovirus B19, influenza, CMV and Epstein-Barr virus, according to a later analysis. Specific HLA alleles were associated with 16,951 TCR beta sequences at a false discovery rate of 0.05 in a later analysis. Most TCR sequences were seen in very few donors, while some public TCRs were found in many individuals. A cluster of highly shared sequence variants was judged likely to represent a technical artifact of the sequencing pipeline. Because counts were too low, fewer than 20 rarely observed V segments, including chromosome 9 orphons, were excluded from the earlier analysis of several hundred of the donors.

Library construction relied on the immunoSEQ multiplex PCR assay. For the multiplex PCR, a mixture combining 60 forward primers for TCR Vbeta segments and 13 reverse primers for TCR Jbeta segments was used. Amplification of the CDR3 region of rearranged TCR beta genes was performed with a multiplex PCR assay on genomic DNA. On the Illumina HiSeq System, the amplified TCR beta libraries were sequenced as 87-base-pair reads. The original pipeline was this. A later analysis tallied roughly 76 million unique TCR beta chains across the 660 or so repertoires, and approximately 11 million of those chains were shared by two or more donors. Raw reads were error-corrected and collapsed into unique sequences by a nearest-neighbor algorithm in which closely related sequences were merged to remove PCR and sequencing errors. Alignment of CDR3 sequences to IMGT reference sequences was used to assign V, D and J gene segments. Each retained sequence needed at least a six-nucleotide match to both a V gene segment and a J gene segment. Rearrangements were classified as productive when the CDR3 lacked stop codons and remained in frame with V and J, and all other rearrangements were classified as non-productive. CDR3 was defined by IMGT convention, running from the second conserved V-encoded cysteine to the conserved J-encoded phenylalanine. The earlier analysis of approximately 590 of the donors excluded any sequence lacking an unambiguous match to a single V gene segment. In an earlier analysis of 450 to 750 of the donors, a V segment was called functional when productive rearrangements were above 56.7%, and segregating when the standard deviation between donors exceeded 5%. A statistical classification framework was built for diagnosing cytomegalovirus status from the catalog of TCR beta chain sequences. A later analysis assigned V and J genes by comparing TCR nucleotide sequences with IMGT/GENE-DB human TR gene sequences. In a later analysis, CDR3 sequences and most-parsimonious VDJ recombination scenarios were assigned using the TCRdist pipeline. In a later analysis, each TCR beta chain was defined by its CDR3 amino acid sequence together with its V-gene family, and reads lacking a unique V-gene family were excluded. In a later analysis, 550 to 650 highly shared, low-generation-probability nucleotide sequences were removed to address suspected cross-contamination and a sequencing artifact. In a later analysis, a clonal expansion index was calculated for each public chain from normalized within-repertoire ranks of inferred template counts. In a later analysis, generation probabilities were computed using a VDJ recombination model fitted to out-of-frame rearrangements, and the results were checked against IGoR. A later analysis scored TCR-TCR, TCR-HLA and TCR-CMV co-occurrence with hypergeometric tests, applying a repertoire-size bias correction to TCR pairs. False discovery rates were estimated in a later analysis by permuting HLA or CMV assignments 20 times. In a later analysis, co-occurring TCRs were grouped with DBSCAN, and TCRdist sequence similarity was added when clustering was performed within HLA-allele-positive subsets. Co-occurrence clustering excluded repertoires with fewer than 30,000 or more than 120,000 public chains, plus five with anomalous nucleotide sharing. TCRdb obtained this table from immuneACCESS and retained in-frame rearrangements with V and J assigned. These tables miss some clones; where compared with another copy, unresolved V genes account for less than half of the shortfall, and the remainder is unexplained. V, J and clone size were drawn from that table, and D and trimming were deduced from the DNA. The sample data list approximately 170,000 clones, and roughly four fifths of these were observed just once. Clones ranked in the top ten supply around 4.3% of the sample.

The CDR3 spans 14 residues, from the cysteine through the phenylalanine. Just the 42-base CDR3 DNA is kept, in frame starting at base 1. Deletion took 0 bases off V and 4 bases off J, with a span of 7 bases between the germline ends. CDR1 and CDR2 are drawn from the germline V gene: SGHRS, YFSETQ. The cohort comprised fewer than 750 healthy bone marrow donors. At the time of sampling, every cohort member was nominally healthy, though immune exposures that went unrecorded were likely present. The donor was CMV seropositive and belonged to the group of about 290 seropositive cohort members. A peripheral blood sample was provided by each donor, and peripheral blood mononuclear cells were used for TCR beta sequencing. The Qiagen DNeasy Blood Extraction Kit was used to extract genomic DNA from the blood cell samples.

What was sequenced was PBMCs. Recombination linked TRBV5-1 to TRBJ2-2, and TRBD2 may be the D gene, going by 5 matching bases. The source is a man in his forties or fifties in good health and CMV-seropositive. At the DNA level, the sequence is TGCGCCAGCAGCTTGGCTAGCATCACCGGGGAGCTGTTTTTT. Its translation reads: CASSLASITGELFF.